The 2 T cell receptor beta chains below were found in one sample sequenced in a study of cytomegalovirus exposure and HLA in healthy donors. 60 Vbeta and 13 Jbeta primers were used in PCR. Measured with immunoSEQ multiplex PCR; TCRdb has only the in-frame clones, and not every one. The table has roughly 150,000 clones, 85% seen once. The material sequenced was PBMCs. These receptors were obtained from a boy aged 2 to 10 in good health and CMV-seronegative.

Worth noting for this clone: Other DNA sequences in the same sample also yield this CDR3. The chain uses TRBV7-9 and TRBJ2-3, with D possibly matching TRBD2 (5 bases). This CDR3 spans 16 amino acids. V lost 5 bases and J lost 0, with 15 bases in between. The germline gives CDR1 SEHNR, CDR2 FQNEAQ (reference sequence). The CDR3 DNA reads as TGTGCCAGCAGCCTATGCGCTGGCGGGAGCACAGATACGCAGTATTTT. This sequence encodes CASSLCAGGSTDTQYF.

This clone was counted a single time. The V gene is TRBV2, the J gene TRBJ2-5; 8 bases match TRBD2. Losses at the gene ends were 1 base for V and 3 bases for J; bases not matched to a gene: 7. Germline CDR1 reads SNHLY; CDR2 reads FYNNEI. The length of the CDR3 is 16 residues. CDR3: CASSEGGTRVKETQYF. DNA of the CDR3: TGTGCCAGCAGTGAAGGGGGGACTAGAGTCAAAGAGACCCAGTACTTC.